This T cell receptor beta chain was sequenced in a study of T cell changes during pregnancy in multiple sclerosis. Some clones are missing from TCRdb's copy, which holds only in-frame ones; the method was immunoSEQ multiplex PCR. The sample records about 42,000 clones, less than 90% being singletons. Germline CDR1 is MGHRA and CDR2 is YSYEKL. The CDR3 loop spans 17 amino acids. With V trimmed by 0 bases and J by 1 base, 8 bases remained unmatched. This receptor was obtained from a female donor with multiple sclerosis, enrolled in a pregnancy study. This specimen consisted of CD4+ T cells from peripheral blood mononuclear cells, obtained in the second trimester of pregnancy. The chain combines TRBV4-1 with TRBJ2-5; TRBD2 aligns across 7 bases. CDR3 loop: CASSQESGRLAQETQYF. The CDR3 DNA follows: TGCGCCAGCAGCCAAGAATCCGGGAGGTTGGCCCAAGAGACCCAGTACTTC.